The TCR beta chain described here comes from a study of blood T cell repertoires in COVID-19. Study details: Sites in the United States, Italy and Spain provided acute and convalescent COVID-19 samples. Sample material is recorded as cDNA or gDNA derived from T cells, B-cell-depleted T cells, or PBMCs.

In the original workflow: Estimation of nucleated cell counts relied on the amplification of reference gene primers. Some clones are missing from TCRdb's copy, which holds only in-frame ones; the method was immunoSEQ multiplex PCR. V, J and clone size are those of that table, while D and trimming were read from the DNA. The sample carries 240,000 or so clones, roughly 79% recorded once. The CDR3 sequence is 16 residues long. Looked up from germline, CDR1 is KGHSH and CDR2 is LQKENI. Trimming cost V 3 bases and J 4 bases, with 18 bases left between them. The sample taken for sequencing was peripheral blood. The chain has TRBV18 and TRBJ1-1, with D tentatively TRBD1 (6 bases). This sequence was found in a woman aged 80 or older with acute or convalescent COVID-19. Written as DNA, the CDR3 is TGTGCCAGCTCACCGAGGGGGACCGTAGGAGGCACTGAAGCTTTCTTT. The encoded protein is CASSPRGTVGGTEAFF.